The present T cell receptor beta chain was sequenced within a study of T-cell reconstitution after alpha-beta-depleted transplantation in children. Germline V gives CDR1 SGHRS, CDR2 YFSETQ. Trimming stripped 0 bases from V and 1 base from J, with 12 bases between. This CDR3 contains 16 residues. Unique molecular identifiers were used to barcode this TCRbeta library. From the PCR reads, TCRdb called clonotypes with MiXCR, one entry per CDR3 protein. Of about 980,000 distinct CDR3 sequences listed, around 30% are singletons. The receptor was isolated from a boy in the first two years of life who had a stem cell transplant for SCID, so the T cells may come from the graft donor. The chain uses TRBV5-1 and TRBJ2-3, with D unclear. The source material was PBMCs, mostly from graft donor cells, sampled 360 days after TCRalphabeta/CD19-depleted stem cell transplant. This chain's CDR3 is CASSLVPNEGTDTQYF. In DNA form, the CDR3 reads TGCGCCAGCAGCTTGGTACCGAATGAGGGCACAGATACGCAGTATTTT.